These T cell receptor beta chains were read from a single sample in a study of beta chain features in type 1 diabetes. TCRdb's table, derived via immunoSEQ multiplex PCR, lists solely in-frame clones and lacks some. Of around 250,000 clones detected, around 14% appear once; the ten largest clones hold just under 0.02%. The source material was naive CD4+ T cells from blood. The source is a man younger than 45 with type 1 diabetes. CDR3s include the opening cysteine and the closing phenylalanine or tryptophan. A D gene is named only where the DNA matches it firmly. Rows may omit the clone size; those that give it use once, few, many or a size class.

CDR3 protein,CDR3 DNA,clone size,D gene,J gene,V gene
CATRVSGANVLTF,TGTGCCACCCGAGTCTCTGGGGCCAACGTCCTGACTTTC,.,.,TRBJ2-6,TRBV11-3
CSVEGQQTSTEAFF,TGCAGCGTTGAGGGACAGCAAACCTCCACTGAAGCTTTCTTT,few,TRBD1,TRBJ1-1,TRBV29-1
CASRPDSYEQYF,TGCGCCAGCAGACCTGACAGCTACGAGCAGTACTTC,few,.,TRBJ2-7,TRBV5-1
CASSLIPQSDYTF,TGTGCCAGCAGCTTAATTCCGCAGTCTGACTACACCTTC,few,.,TRBJ1-2,TRBV7-9
CASSVGTAFIETQYF,TGTGCCAGCAGCGTGGGCACAGCTTTTATCGAGACCCAGTACTTC,few,.,TRBJ2-5,TRBV9
CASSLRTGEVDEQFF,TGTGCCAGCTCATTGCGGACAGGGGAAGTCGATGAGCAGTTCTTC,.,TRBD1,TRBJ2-1,TRBV18
CASSEAIAGLKTQYF,TGTGCCAGCAGTGAAGCAATAGCGGGGTTGAAGACCCAGTACTTC,few,TRBD2,TRBJ2-5,TRBV6-1
CASSGDNNSPLHF,TGTGCCAGCAGCGGGGACAATAATTCACCCCTCCACTTT,few,.,TRBJ1-6,TRBV5-6
CASRGTPNDEQFF,TGTGCCAGCAGGGGCACCCCCAACGATGAGCAGTTCTTC,.,.,TRBJ2-1,TRBV28
CASSAGQGNSPLHF,TGTGCCAGCAGCGCGGGACAGGGTAATTCACCCCTCCACTTT,once,TRBD1,TRBJ1-6,TRBV11-3
CAWSDVGGGRGEAFF,TGTGCCTGGAGCGATGTAGGAGGAGGGAGGGGGGAAGCTTTCTTT,.,.,TRBJ1-1,TRBV30
CASTWDSYTGELFF,TGTGCCAGCACCTGGGACAGCTACACCGGGGAGCTGTTTTTT,few,TRBD1,TRBJ2-2,TRBV5-6
CAWTQGLAGGGETQYF,TGTGCCTGGACCCAAGGACTAGCGGGAGGTGGGGAGACCCAGTACTTC,.,TRBD2,TRBJ2-5,TRBV30
CASSLTGQFSPYGYTF,TGTGCCAGCAGCTTGACGGGACAGTTTTCCCCCTATGGCTACACCTTC,few,TRBD1,TRBJ1-2,TRBV5-4
CASYIGLAGAYEQYF,TGTGCCAGTTACATTGGACTAGCGGGAGCCTACGAGCAGTACTTC,few,TRBD2,TRBJ2-7,TRBV2
CATRGDNQPQHF,TGTGCCACCCGGGGGGACAATCAGCCCCAGCATTTT,.,.,TRBJ1-5,TRBV10-3
CSVGGDRGLYEQYF,TGCAGCGTTGGGGGTGACAGGGGGCTTTACGAGCAGTACTTC,.,TRBD1,TRBJ2-7,TRBV29-1
CASSPDMNTEAFF,TGTGCCAGCAGCCCGGACATGAACACTGAAGCTTTCTTT,.,.,TRBJ1-1,TRBV7-9
CASSLGQGALNTEAFF,TGTGCCAGCAGCTTAGGGCAGGGGGCCTTGAACACTGAAGCTTTCTTT,few,TRBD1,TRBJ1-1,TRBV7-6
CASRGWQSYEQYF,TGTGCCAGCCGGGGGTGGCAGTCCTACGAGCAGTACTTC,.,.,TRBJ2-7,TRBV5-4
CASSSPTGVGNNEQFF,TGTGCCAGCAGTTCCCCGACGGGGGTGGGGAACAATGAGCAGTTCTTC,.,.,TRBJ2-1,TRBV6-5
CASSQTGSETQYF,TGTGCCAGCAGCCAAACAGGGAGCGAGACCCAGTACTTC,few,.,TRBJ2-5,TRBV27
CASSLQAGGESTDTQYF,TGTGCCAGCAGCCTCCAAGCGGGAGGTGAAAGCACAGATACGCAGTATTTT,.,TRBD2,TRBJ2-3,TRBV4-2
CASSQDRLAGGDEQFF,TGCGCCAGCAGCCAAGATCGGCTAGCGGGAGGGGATGAGCAGTTCTTC,few,TRBD2,TRBJ2-1,TRBV4-1
CASSVVGQGGTEAFF,TGTGCCAGCAGCGTAGTTGGTCAGGGGGGCACTGAAGCTTTCTTT,few,TRBD1,TRBJ1-1,TRBV9
CATSRRDRGQRGKNIQYF,TGTGCCACCAGCAGACGCGACAGGGGCCAAAGGGGCAAAAACATTCAGTACTTC,few,TRBD1,TRBJ2-4,TRBV15
CASTRGGGTGELFF,TGTGCCAGCACCCGAGGGGGGGGCACCGGGGAGCTGTTTTTT,.,.,TRBJ2-2,TRBV27
CASSVAGTEPYEAFF,TGTGCCAGCAGCGTAGCCGGGACAGAGCCGTATGAAGCTTTCTTT,.,TRBD1,TRBJ1-1,TRBV9
CAWSTTAGQPQHF,TGTGCCTGGAGTACGACAGCTGGCCAGCCCCAGCATTTT,few,.,TRBJ1-5,TRBV30
CAWSSELNIEAFF,TGTGCCTGGAGTTCCGAATTGAACATTGAAGCTTTCTTT,few,.,TRBJ1-1,TRBV30
CATSRSGIGELFF,TGTGCCACCAGCAGGAGCGGAATCGGGGAGCTGTTTTTT,few,.,TRBJ2-2,TRBV15
CASSQSLAGEQFF,TGTGCCAGCAGCCAATCCTTAGCCGGTGAGCAGTTCTTC,.,.,TRBJ2-1,TRBV14
CSVSEGSAGNTIYF,TGCAGCGTTTCGGAGGGGTCGGCTGGAAACACCATATATTTT,.,.,TRBJ1-3,TRBV29-1
CASSPREHQETQYF,TGTGCCAGTAGTCCCCGAGAGCACCAAGAGACCCAGTACTTC,.,.,TRBJ2-5,TRBV19
CASSPGDRGDEKLFF,TGCGCCAGCAGCCCCGGGGACAGGGGAGATGAAAAACTGTTTTTT,.,TRBD1,TRBJ1-4,TRBV4-1
CASSLDSPNYGYTF,TGTGCCAGCAGTCTGGACAGCCCCAACTATGGCTACACCTTC,few,.,TRBJ1-2,TRBV6-6
CASSQVGRDEQFF,TGTGCCAGCAGCCAAGTAGGGAGGGATGAGCAGTTCTTC,few,TRBD2,TRBJ2-1,TRBV14
CASSLGLAGGQGKTQYF,TGTGCCAGCAGCTTAGGACTAGCGGGAGGGCAGGGGAAGACCCAGTACTTC,.,TRBD2,TRBJ2-5,TRBV7-2
CASTRLAGAGDTQYF,TGTGCCAGCACTCGACTAGCGGGAGCCGGAGATACGCAGTATTTT,.,TRBD2,TRBJ2-3,TRBV6-1
CASSPTEGGRRQGGQYF,TGTGCCAGCTCACCTACTGAGGGAGGTCGTCGGCAGGGTGGGCAGTACTTC,few,.,TRBJ2-7,TRBV18
CASSRTGRTGELFF,TGTGCCAGCTCACGGACAGGGCGGACCGGGGAGCTGTTTTTT,few,TRBD1,TRBJ2-2,TRBV18
CASSRGQGGSDTQYF,TGTGCCAGCAGCCGGGGACAGGGAGGGTCAGATACGCAGTATTTT,.,TRBD1,TRBJ2-3,TRBV5-4
CASSLVRTPGGEQFF,TGTGCCAGCAGCTTAGTTAGGACCCCAGGGGGTGAGCAGTTCTTC,few,TRBD1,TRBJ2-1,TRBV11-2
CASSEAIRLINNEQFF,TGTGCCAGCAGTGAAGCGATACGACTGATAAACAATGAGCAGTTCTTC,.,.,TRBJ2-1,TRBV2
CASSVDRGGSYEQYF,TGTGCCAGCAGTGTCGACAGGGGTGGGTCCTACGAGCAGTACTTC,.,TRBD1,TRBJ2-7,TRBV25-1
CSAPAIETQYF,TGCAGTGCCCCTGCTATAGAGACCCAGTACTTC,few,.,TRBJ2-5,TRBV20-1
CASSHPKGREAGVGETQYF,TGTGCCAGCAGCCACCCGAAGGGGCGAGAGGCGGGGGTGGGAGAGACCCAGTACTTC,few,TRBD2,TRBJ2-5,TRBV4-2
CASSVGGPQGWANEKLFF,TGTGCCAGCAGCGTAGGGGGCCCCCAGGGATGGGCTAATGAAAAACTGTTTTTT,few,.,TRBJ1-4,TRBV9